Sequencing of this T cell receptor (beta chain) was carried out in a study of blood T cells in healthy people across ages. Study-wide results and limits: Higher diversity and more naive CD4+ cells were features of long-lived donors, compared to aged donors.

This clonotype was seen more than once but under ten times. What it binds is unknown. Together with a sample-barcoded 5' primer, a J-beta primer mix was included in a second PCR lasting about 7 to 12 cycles. Each cDNA molecule was tagged by a template-switch adaptor with 12 random nucleotides. Individual samples furnished no less than 2.5 million CDR3-containing paired-end reads apiece. TCRdb independently ran MiXCR on the 5' RACE reads; one entry per CDR3 protein. The table has about 1.8 million distinct CDR3 sequences, roughly 49% seen once. The CDR3 has 16 amino acids. Germline trimming cut 0 bases from V and 4 bases from J; bases unmatched to any gene: 4. The V gene's germline CDR1 is MNHEY and CDR2 SVGAGI.

This receptor was obtained from a woman in her thirties or forties in good health. The source material was blood. The J gene is TRBJ2-4, the V gene TRBV6-5; TRBD1 agrees at 9 bases. In DNA, the CDR3 is TGTGCCAGCAGTTACTCACGGGACAGGGCAAAAAACATTCAGTACTTC. Its translation is CASSYSRDRAKNIQYF.